There are many counts of the clone carrying this T cell receptor (beta chain). Its target is not known. The CDR3 covers 13 residues. Germline V gives CDR1 LGHDT, CDR2 YNNKEL (reference sequence). The V end lost 4 bases, the J end lost 6 bases, and 13 bases lay between the germline ends. This record comes from a study of T cells in Graves' hyperthyroidism and ophthalmopathy. For the study at large: Staff took peripheral blood when the initial diagnosis was made, before any treatment began.

Points from the study as a whole: Ophthalmopathy, as predicted by the model, came a median around 7 months after the prediction.

TCR beta CDR3 region amplification was performed from RNA transcripts. The TCR CDR3 was amplified in a first-round RT-PCR using the HTBI primer set. TCRdb processed the multiplex PCR reads anew with MiXCR; each CDR3 protein has one entry. The profile shows about 530,000 distinct CDR3 sequences, 15% to 20% of them singletons. Ophthalmopathy cases scored 3 or more on the Clinical Activity Score and 4 or more on NOSPECS grade, with duration below 3 months. Orbital computed tomography, thyroid ultrasound, serum thyroxine and TRAb, and clinical symptoms together informed the diagnoses. The chain has TRBV3-1 and TRBJ2-7; tentative D call: TRBD2 (6 bases). Sequenced material: blood. The source of this sequence is a woman younger than 35 with Graves' ophthalmopathy. The CDR3 loop is CASSRRDLVEQYF. In DNA form, the CDR3 reads TGTGCCAGCAGCCGCCGGGACTTGGTCGAGCAGTACTTC.